The entry that follows covers one TCR beta chain sequence. Its antigen is not identified. These data belong to a study of shared clonotypes between healthy human individuals. Positively selected for CCR7, the CD45RO-negative cells used as naive CD8 cells excluded terminally differentiated effector memory CD45RA+ cells. Donors were Caucasian adults residing in Nashville, Tennessee, USA. The germline V and J ends were trimmed by 9 bases and 0 bases, with 12 bases remaining between them. Germline V lookup: CDR1 MNHNS, CDR2 SASEGT. The CDR3 is 13 amino acids. Measured with immunoSEQ multiplex PCR; TCRdb has only the in-frame clones, and not every one. The data show about 580,000 clones, 98% seen once. Study observations and caveats: Despite large depth, rarefaction showed incomplete sorted-subset sequencing.

Sequenced input: naive CD8+ T cells sorted from blood. The J gene is TRBJ2-7, the V gene TRBV6-1; a weak D match, TRBD1 (5 bases). The source is a young man in good health. Here the CDR3 reads CASRTPSSYEQYF. The CDR3 coding sequence is TGTGCCAGTAGGACACCAAGCTCCTACGAGCAGTACTTC.